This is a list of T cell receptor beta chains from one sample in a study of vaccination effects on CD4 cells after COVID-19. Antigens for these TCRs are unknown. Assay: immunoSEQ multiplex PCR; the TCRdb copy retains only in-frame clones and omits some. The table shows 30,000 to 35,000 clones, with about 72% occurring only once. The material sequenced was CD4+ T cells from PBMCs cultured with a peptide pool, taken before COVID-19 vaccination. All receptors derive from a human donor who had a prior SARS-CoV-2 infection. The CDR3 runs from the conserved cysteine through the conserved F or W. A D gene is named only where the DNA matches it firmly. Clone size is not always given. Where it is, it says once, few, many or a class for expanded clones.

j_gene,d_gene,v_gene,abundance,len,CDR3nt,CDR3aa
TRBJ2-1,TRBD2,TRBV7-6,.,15,TGTGCCAGCAGCTTATCTGCTAGCGGATACAATGAGCAGTTCTTC,CASSLSASGYNEQFF
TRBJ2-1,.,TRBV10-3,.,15,TGTGCCATCAGCCTCGAACTTAGCTCCTACAATGAGCAGTTCTTC,CAISLELSSYNEQFF
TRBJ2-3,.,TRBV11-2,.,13,TGTGCCAGCAGCTTAGGTGCCCCAGATACGCAGTATTTT,CASSLGAPDTQYF
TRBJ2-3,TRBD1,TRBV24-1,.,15,TGTGCCACCAGTGATCGGACAGGGGGCACAGATACGCAGTATTTT,CATSDRTGGTDTQYF
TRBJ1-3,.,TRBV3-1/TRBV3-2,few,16,TGTGCCAGCAGCCCTCAATCGACAGGTGCTGGAAACACCATATATTTT,CASSPQSTGAGNTIYF
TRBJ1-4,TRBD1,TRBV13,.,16,TGTGCCAGCAGCTCCGGACAGGAGTCAACTAATGAAAAACTGTTTTTT,CASSSGQESTNEKLFF
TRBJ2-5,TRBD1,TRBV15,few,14,TGTGCCACCAGCAGGGGGGACAGGGAAGAGACCCAGTACTTC,CATSRGDREETQYF
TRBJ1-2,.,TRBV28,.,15,TGTGCCAGCAGTTCGATTCAGGGTTTTCACTATGGCTACACCTTC,CASSSIQGFHYGYTF
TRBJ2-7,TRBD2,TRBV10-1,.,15,TGCGCCAGCAGTGAGTGGCTAGCGGGGGTTTACGAGCAGTACTTC,CASSEWLAGVYEQYF
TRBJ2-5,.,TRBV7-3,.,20,TGTGCCAGCAGCTTAATTGCCGGACGTCAACTCTATTTCTATCAAGAGACCCAGTACTTC,CASSLIAGRQLYFYQETQYF
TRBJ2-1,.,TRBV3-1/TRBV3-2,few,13,TGTGCCAGCAGCCTCAGAGGGGGGGATGAGCAGTTCTTC,CASSLRGGDEQFF
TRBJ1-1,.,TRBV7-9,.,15,TGTGCCAGCAGCTTCGTGGGGGGGGTGAACACTGAAGCTTTCTTT,CASSFVGGVNTEAFF
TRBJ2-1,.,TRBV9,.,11,TGTGCCAGCAGCGGGTACGATGAGCAGTTCTTC,CASSGYDEQFF
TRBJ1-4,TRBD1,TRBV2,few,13,TGTGCCAGCAGCCGGGACAGGGTAGAAAAACTGTTTTTT,CASSRDRVEKLFF
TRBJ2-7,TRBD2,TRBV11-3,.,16,TGTGCCAGCAGCTTAGTCGGGACTAGCGGGAGCTACGAGCAGTACTTC,CASSLVGTSGSYEQYF